This T cell receptor (beta chain) was captured in a study of blood T cell repertoires in COVID-19. On the study more broadly: T cells, B-cell-depleted T cells, or PBMCs provided the cDNA or gDNA that served as material.

Clones were sequenced by immunoSEQ multiplex PCR, and TCRdb holds only the in-frame ones, with some missing. The repertoire holds about 87,000 clones, with around three quarters as singletons. V lost 6 bases and J 0 bases, leaving 6 bases between the germline ends. This CDR3 is built from 13 residues. Germline V lookup: CDR1 LNHDA, CDR2 SQIVND (reference sequence). Sequencing was carried out using peripheral blood. The chain uses TRBV19 and TRBJ1-5, with D perhaps matching TRBD1 (6 bases). This TCR was sampled from a woman between 45 and 65 years old with acute or convalescent COVID-19. The CDR3 region is CASRGGSNQPQHF. CDR3 nucleotides: TGTGCCAGTAGAGGGGGTAGCAATCAGCCCCAGCATTTT.